The next 18 T cell receptor beta chains were all read from a single sample in a study of T cell responses to AZD1222 COVID-19 vaccine. The method was immunoSEQ multiplex PCR; TCRdb's version includes in-frame clones alone and lacks a portion of them. Of about 130,000 clones in the sample, 88% were seen once. The sequencing here drew on peripheral blood, taken on day 0 of AZD1222 vaccination. The receptor source for this set is an adult in good health.

The chain combines TRBV11-2 with TRBJ1-2, with a weak D call TRBD1 (5 bases). The germline CDR1 and CDR2 sequences are SGHAT and FQNNGV. This CDR3 comprises 14 residues. Trimming stripped 3 bases from V and 4 bases from J, with 12 bases between. CDR3 nucleotide sequence: TGTGCCAGCAGCTTGGGGGAGTTTGGCTATGGCTACACCTTC. Translating it yields CASSLGEFGYGYTF.

The chain couples TRBV11-2 to TRBJ2-5; D remains unclear. The ends were cut back, 0 bases at V and 5 bases at J, with 7 bases in the middle. Germline CDR1 reads SGHAT; CDR2 reads FQNNGV. The CDR3 is 13 amino acids. CDR3 bases: TGTGCCAGCAGCTTAGAGCTGGGGGAGACCCAGTACTTC. It yields the protein CASSLELGETQYF.

The genes are TRBV11-3 and TRBJ1-5, with unresolved D. V shed 6 bases and J shed 1 base, with 13 bases lying between them. Germline V CDR1 and CDR2: SGHNT, YENEEA. The CDR3 sequence is 15 residues long. The CDR3 loop is CASSLGSGSNQPQHF. The CDR3 DNA reads as TGTGCCAGCAGTCTAGGGTCGGGGAGCAATCAGCCCCAGCATTTT.

This clone occurred many times. V and J are TRBV6-2 or TRBV6-3 and TRBJ1-5; D remains unclear. V dropped 5 bases and J dropped 1 base, with 12 bases sitting between them. Germline lookup yields CDR1 MNHEY and CDR2 SVGEGT. This CDR3 spans 15 amino acids. As DNA, the CDR3 is TGTGCCAGCAGTCCAAACCCGGACAGCAATCAGCCCCAGCATTTT. It yields the protein CASSPNPDSNQPQHF.

Worth noting for this clone: Other DNA sequences in the same sample also yield this CDR3. The chain joins TRBV11-2 to TRBJ1-3; unclear D gene. V lost 5 bases and J 4 bases, leaving 9 bases between the germline ends. The CDR3 contains 13 residues. Germline loops: CDR1 SGHAT, CDR2 FQNNGV. The CDR3 bases are TGTGCCAGCAGCCCTGTCTACGGAAACACCATATATTTT. Residues: CASSPVYGNTIYF.

This chain connects TRBV6-2 or TRBV6-3 to TRBJ1-6; D not certain. The germline V gene has CDR1 MNHEY and CDR2 SVGEGT. V shed 5 bases and J shed 10 bases, with 18 bases lying between them. The CDR3 is made up of 15 amino acids. The CDR3 reads CASSVLNQEESPLHF. CDR3 nucleotides: TGTGCCAGCAGTGTCCTGAATCAGGAGGAATCACCCCTCCACTTT.

The V and J genes are TRBV15 and TRBJ1-5, with D perhaps matching TRBD1 (5 bases). V was clipped by 0 bases and J by 7 bases, with 16 bases between them. This CDR3 contains 16 residues. The germline V gene has CDR1 LNHNV and CDR2 YYDKDF (reference sequence). CDR3 DNA sequence: TGTGCCACCAGCAGAGATGCAGTGGTGGCAGGGCAGCCCCAGCATTTT. Translating it yields CATSRDAVVAGQPQHF.

This clone appeared once. The rearrangement uses TRBV15 and TRBJ2-7, with 7 positions matching TRBD1. Germline V gives CDR1 LNHNV, CDR2 YYDKDF (reference sequence). CDR3 length: 15 residues. The V segment lost 1 base and the J segment 1 base; nucleotides outside the gene matches: 4. The CDR3 protein is CATSRALTGSYEQYF. Written as DNA, the CDR3 is TGTGCCACCAGCAGAGCCCTGACAGGGTCCTACGAGCAGTACTTC.

The chain links TRBV28 to TRBJ2-7; unclear D gene. CDR1 MDHEN and CDR2 SYDVKM come from the germline V gene. The CDR3 runs to 12 residues. V shed 2 bases and J shed 5 bases, with 7 bases lying between them. The CDR3 nucleotides read TGTGCCAGCAGTTTACTTGGAGACGAGCAGTACTTC. This translates into CASSLLGDEQYF.

The chain has TRBV2 and TRBJ1-3; the D gene is possibly TRBD1 (5 bases). Trimming shortened V by 8 bases and J by 0 bases, and 11 bases separated the two germline ends. This CDR3 has 14 residues. CDR1 is SNHLY and CDR2 is FYNNEI in the germline V gene. The CDR3 region is CASSNRISGNTIYF. Here the CDR3 DNA reads TGTGCCAGCTCCAACAGGATCTCTGGAAACACCATATATTTT.

This clone was picked up a small number of times. V usage is TRBV19 and J usage is TRBJ2-7; perhaps TRBD1 as D (6 bases). The CDR3 contains 14 residues. Germline CDR1 and CDR2: LNHDA and SQIVND (reference sequence). Trimming left V 4 bases short and J 1 base short, with 11 bases between. The CDR3 reads CASSTTGKSYEQYF. The DNA for the CDR3 is TGTGCCAGTAGTACCACAGGGAAGTCCTACGAGCAGTACTTC.

The rearrangement uses TRBV18 and TRBJ1-5; D is undetermined. CDR3 length equals 14 residues. Germline CDR1 reads KGHSH; CDR2 reads LQKENI. V was shortened by 2 bases and J by 0 bases, with 5 bases between the two germline ends. This chain's CDR3 is CASSPGVSNQPQHF. The CDR3 bases are TGTGCCAGCTCACCAGGTGTTAGCAATCAGCCCCAGCATTTT. The full variable domain, its missing parts supplied by reference TRBV18 and TRBJ1-5, is NAGVMQNPRHLVRRRGQEARLRCSPMKGHSHVYWYRQLPEEGLKFMVYLQKENIIDESGMPKERFSAEFPKEGPSILRIQQVVRGDSAAYFCASSPGVSNQPQHFGDGTRLSIL.

V usage is TRBV4-3 and J usage is TRBJ2-7, with D tentatively TRBD1 (6 bases). Trimming cost V 2 bases and J 1 base, with 9 bases left between them. This CDR3 has 14 residues. Germline CDR1 reads LGHNA; CDR2 reads YSLEER. Written as DNA, the CDR3 is TGCGCCAGCAGCCAACGGGACAAATCCTACGAGCAGTACTTC. Translating it yields CASSQRDKSYEQYF.

The chain uses TRBV12-3 or TRBV12-4 and TRBJ2-7; D not resolved. This CDR3 contains 11 residues. Trimming left V 0 bases short and J 7 bases short, with 4 bases between. In DNA form, the CDR3 reads TGTGCCAGCAGTTTAGCCTCTGAGCAGTACTTC. It translates to CASSLASEQYF.

The rearrangement links TRBV7-2 to TRBJ2-7, with D perhaps TRBD1 (7 bases). Germline-derived CDR1 and CDR2 are SGHTA and FQGNSA. The CDR3 is made up of 14 amino acids. The V end was cut by 5 bases, the J end by 0 bases, with 11 bases between. The CDR3 protein is CASSGQGGSYEQYF. The CDR3 nucleotides read TGTGCCAGCAGCGGTCAGGGGGGCTCCTACGAGCAGTACTTC.

The chain uses TRBV18 and TRBJ2-1; D perhaps matches TRBD2 (6 bases). The CDR3 totals 11 residues. Trimming cost V 3 bases and J 9 bases, with 6 bases left between them. Germline V gives CDR1 KGHSH, CDR2 LQKENI. DNA for the CDR3: TGTGCCAGCTCACCGGAGGGTGAGCAGTTCTTC. Translating gives CASSPEGEQFF.

CDR3 bases: TGTGCCAGCAAGGACAGGGCAAGGTCCGAGCAGTACTTC. Translating it yields CASKDRARSEQYF. The rearrangement links TRBV27 to TRBJ2-7; 8 bases map to TRBD1. With V trimmed by 7 bases and J by 6 bases, 8 bases remained unmatched. The germline gives CDR1 MNHEY, CDR2 SMNVEV (reference sequence). The CDR3 sequence is 13 residues long.

The chain is built from TRBV19 and TRBJ1-6; D is undetermined. This CDR3 region has 14 residues. The ends were cut back, 8 bases at V and 3 bases at J, with 11 bases in the middle. In germline, CDR1 is LNHDA, CDR2 SQIVND (reference sequence). CDR3 DNA: TGTGCCAGTGTTGGGAGCTACTATAATTCACCCCTCCACTTT. This sequence encodes CASVGSYYNSPLHF.